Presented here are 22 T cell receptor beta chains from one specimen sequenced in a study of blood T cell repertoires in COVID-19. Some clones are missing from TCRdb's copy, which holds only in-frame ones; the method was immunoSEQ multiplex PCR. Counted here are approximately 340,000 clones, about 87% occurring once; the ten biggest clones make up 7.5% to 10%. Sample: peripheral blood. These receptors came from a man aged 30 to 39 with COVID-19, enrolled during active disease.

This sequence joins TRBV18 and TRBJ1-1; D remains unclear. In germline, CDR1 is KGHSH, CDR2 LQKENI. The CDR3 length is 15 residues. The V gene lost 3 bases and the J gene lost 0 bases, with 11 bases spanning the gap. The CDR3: CASSPGENMNTEAFF. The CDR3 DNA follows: TGTGCCAGCTCACCGGGAGAAAACATGAACACTGAAGCTTTCTTT.

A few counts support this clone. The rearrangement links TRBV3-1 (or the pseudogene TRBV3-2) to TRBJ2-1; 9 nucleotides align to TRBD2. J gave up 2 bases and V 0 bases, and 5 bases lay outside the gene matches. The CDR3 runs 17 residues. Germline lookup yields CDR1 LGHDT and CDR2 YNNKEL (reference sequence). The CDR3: CASSQDMSGRPYNEQFF. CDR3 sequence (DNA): TGTGCCAGCAGCCAAGATATGAGCGGGAGGCCCTACAATGAGCAGTTCTTC.

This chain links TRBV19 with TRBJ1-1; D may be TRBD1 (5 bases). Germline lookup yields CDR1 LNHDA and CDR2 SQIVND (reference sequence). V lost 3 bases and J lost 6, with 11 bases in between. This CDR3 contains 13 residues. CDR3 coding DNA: TGTGCCAGTAGTATCTCAGGGTACGCTGAAGCTTTCTTT. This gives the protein CASSISGYAEAFF.

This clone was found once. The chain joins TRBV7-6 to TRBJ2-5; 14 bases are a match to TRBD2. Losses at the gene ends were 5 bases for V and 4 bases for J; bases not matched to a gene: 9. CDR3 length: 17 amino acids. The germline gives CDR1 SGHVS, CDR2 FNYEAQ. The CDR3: CASSPGLAGESVETQYF. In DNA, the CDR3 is TGTGCCAGCAGCCCGGGACTAGCGGGAGAAAGTGTAGAGACCCAGTACTTC.

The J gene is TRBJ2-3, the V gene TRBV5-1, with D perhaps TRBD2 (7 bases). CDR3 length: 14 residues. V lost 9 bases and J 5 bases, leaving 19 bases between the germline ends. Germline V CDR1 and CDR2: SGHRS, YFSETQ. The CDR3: CATTGGGPGDTQYF. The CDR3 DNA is TGCGCCACCACGGGCGGGGGCCCTGGAGATACGCAGTATTTT.

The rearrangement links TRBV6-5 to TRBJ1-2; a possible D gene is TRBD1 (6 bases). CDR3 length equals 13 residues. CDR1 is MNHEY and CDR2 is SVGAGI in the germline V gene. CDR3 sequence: CVMGGGAAYGYTF. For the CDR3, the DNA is TGTGTTATGGGTGGGGGGGCGGCCTATGGCTACACCTTC.

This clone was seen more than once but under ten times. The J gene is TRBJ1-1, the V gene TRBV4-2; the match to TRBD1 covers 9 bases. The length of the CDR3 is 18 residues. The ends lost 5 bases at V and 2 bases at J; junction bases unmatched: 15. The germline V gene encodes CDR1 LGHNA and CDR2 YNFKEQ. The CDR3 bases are TGTGCCAGCAGCTCTTACTCGGGACAGGGTGGAAAAAACACTGAAGCTTTCTTT. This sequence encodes CASSSYSGQGGKNTEAFF.

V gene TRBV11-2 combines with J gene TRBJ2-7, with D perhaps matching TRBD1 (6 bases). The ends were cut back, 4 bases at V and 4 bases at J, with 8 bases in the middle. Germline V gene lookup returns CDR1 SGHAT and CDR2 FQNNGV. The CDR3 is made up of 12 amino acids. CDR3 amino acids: CASSSQGYEQYF. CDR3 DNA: TGTGCCAGCAGCTCACAGGGTTACGAGCAGTACTTC.

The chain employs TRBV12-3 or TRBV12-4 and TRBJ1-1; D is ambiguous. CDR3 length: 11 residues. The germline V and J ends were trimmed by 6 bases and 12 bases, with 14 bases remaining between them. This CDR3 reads CASSFYRESFF. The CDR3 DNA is TGTGCCAGCAGCTTCTATAGGGAGTCTTTCTTT.

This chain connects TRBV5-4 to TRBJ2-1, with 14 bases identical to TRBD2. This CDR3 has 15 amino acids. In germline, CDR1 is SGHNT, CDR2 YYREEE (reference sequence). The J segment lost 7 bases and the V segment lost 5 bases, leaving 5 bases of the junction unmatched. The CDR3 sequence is CASSWGLAGDNEQFF. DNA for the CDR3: TGTGCCAGCAGTTGGGGACTAGCGGGAGATAATGAGCAGTTCTTC.

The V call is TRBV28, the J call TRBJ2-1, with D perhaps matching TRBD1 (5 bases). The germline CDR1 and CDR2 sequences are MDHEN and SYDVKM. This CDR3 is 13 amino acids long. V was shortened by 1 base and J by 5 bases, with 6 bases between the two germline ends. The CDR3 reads CASSLLQDNEQFF. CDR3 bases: TGTGCCAGCAGTTTATTACAGGACAATGAGCAGTTCTTC.

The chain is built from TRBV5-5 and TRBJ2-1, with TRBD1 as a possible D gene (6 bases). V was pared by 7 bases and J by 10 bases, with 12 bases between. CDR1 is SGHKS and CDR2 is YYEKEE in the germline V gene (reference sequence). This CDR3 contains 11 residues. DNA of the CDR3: TGTGCCAGCTCTACAGGGACCGAGCAGTTCTTC. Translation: CASSTGTEQFF. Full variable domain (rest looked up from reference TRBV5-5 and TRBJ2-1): DAGVTQSPTHLIKTRGQQVTLRCSPISGHKSVSWYQQVLGQGPQFIFQYYEKEERGRGNFPDRFSARQFPNYSSELNVNALLLGDSALYLCASSTGTEQFFGPGTRLTVL.

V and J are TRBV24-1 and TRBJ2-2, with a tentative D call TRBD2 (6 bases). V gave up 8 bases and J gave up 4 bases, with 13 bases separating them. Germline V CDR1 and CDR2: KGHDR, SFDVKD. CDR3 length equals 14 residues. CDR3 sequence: CATKDGGATGELFF. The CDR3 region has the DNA TGTGCCACCAAGGATGGCGGGGCCACCGGGGAGCTGTTTTTT.

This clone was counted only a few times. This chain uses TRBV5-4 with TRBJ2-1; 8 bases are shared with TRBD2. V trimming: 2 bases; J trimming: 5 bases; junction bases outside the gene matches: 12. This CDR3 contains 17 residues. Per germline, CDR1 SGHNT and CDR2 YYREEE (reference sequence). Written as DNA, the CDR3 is TGTGCCAGCAGCTTCGTAACAGCGGGGGACCCAAACAATGAGCAGTTCTTC. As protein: CASSFVTAGDPNNEQFF.

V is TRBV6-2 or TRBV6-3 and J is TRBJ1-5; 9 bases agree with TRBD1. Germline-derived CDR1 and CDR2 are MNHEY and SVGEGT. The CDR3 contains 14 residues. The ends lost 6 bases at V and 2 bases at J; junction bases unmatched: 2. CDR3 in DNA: TGTGCCAGCAGCCGGGACAGGGGCAATCAGCCCCAGCATTTT. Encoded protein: CASSRDRGNQPQHF.

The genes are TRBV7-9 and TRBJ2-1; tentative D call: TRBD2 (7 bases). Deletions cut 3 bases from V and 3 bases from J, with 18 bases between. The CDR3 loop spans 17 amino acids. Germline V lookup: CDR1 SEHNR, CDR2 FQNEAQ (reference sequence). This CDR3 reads CASSFWYPGGHYNEQFF. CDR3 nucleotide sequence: TGTGCCAGCAGCTTTTGGTATCCGGGGGGCCACTACAATGAGCAGTTCTTC.

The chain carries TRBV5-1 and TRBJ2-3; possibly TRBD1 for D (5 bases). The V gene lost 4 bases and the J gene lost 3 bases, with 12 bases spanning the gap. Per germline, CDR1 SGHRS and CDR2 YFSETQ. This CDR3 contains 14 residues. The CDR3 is CASSLGRTTDTQYF. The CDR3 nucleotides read TGCGCCAGCAGCCTGGGGCGGACAACAGATACGCAGTATTTT.

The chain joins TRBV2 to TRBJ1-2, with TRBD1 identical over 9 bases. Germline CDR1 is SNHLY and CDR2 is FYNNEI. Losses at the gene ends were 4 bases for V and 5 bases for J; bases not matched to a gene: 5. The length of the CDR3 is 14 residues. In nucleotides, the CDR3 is TGTGCCAGCAGTGTAAGGACAGGGGAATATGGCTACACCTTC. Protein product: CASSVRTGEYGYTF.

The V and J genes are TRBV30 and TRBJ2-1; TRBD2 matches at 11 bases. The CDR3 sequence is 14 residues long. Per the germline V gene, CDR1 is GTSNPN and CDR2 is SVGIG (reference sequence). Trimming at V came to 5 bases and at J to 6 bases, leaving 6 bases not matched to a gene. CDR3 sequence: CAWVTSGSGNEQFF. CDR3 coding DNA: TGTGCCTGGGTCACTAGCGGGAGTGGCAATGAGCAGTTCTTC.

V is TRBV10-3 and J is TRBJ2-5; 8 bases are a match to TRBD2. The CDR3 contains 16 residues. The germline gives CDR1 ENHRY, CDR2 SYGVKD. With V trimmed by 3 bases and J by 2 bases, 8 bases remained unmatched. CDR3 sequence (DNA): TGTGCCATCAGTGACCAAGCGGGGGTGAAACAAGAGACCCAGTACTTC. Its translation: CAISDQAGVKQETQYF.

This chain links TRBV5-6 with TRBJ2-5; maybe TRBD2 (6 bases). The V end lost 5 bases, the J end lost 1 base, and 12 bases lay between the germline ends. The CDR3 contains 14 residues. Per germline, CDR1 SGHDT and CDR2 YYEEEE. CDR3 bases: TGTGCCAGCAGAGTACAGGAGGGCCAAGAGACCCAGTACTTC. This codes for CASRVQEGQETQYF.

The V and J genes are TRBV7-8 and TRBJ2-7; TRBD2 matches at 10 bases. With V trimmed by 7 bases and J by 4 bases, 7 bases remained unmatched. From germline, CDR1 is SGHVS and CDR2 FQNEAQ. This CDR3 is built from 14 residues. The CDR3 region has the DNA TGTGCCAGCAAGGGGGGACTAGCGCTTTACGAGCAGTACTTC. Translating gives CASKGGLALYEQYF.